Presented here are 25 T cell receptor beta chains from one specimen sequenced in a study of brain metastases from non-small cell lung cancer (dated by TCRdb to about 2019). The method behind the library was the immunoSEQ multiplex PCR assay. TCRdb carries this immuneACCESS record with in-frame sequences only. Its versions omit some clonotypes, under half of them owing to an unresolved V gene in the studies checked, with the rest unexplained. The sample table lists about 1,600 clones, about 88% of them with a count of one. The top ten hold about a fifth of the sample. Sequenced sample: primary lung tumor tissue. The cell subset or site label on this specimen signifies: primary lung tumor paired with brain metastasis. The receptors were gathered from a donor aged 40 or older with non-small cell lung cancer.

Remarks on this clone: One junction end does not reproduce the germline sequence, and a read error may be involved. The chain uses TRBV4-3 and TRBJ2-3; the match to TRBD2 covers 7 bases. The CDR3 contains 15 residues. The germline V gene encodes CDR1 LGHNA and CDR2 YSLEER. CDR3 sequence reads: CASSHLADPTDTQYF. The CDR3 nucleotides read TGCGCCAGCAGCCATCTAGCGGACCCCACAGATACACAGTATTTT.

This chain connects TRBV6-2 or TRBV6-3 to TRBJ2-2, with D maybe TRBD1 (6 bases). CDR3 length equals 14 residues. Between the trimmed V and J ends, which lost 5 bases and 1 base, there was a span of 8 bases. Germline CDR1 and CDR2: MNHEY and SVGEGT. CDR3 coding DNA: TGTGCCAGCAGTACGACAGGGAACACCGGGGAGCTGTTTTTT. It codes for CASSTTGNTGELFF.

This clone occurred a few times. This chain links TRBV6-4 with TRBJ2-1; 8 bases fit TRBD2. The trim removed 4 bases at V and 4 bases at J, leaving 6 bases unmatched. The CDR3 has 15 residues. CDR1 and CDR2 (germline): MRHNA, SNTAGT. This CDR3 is CASSVRAGDYNEQFF. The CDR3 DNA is TGTGCCAGCAGTGTAAGAGCGGGGGATTACAATGAGCAGTTCTTC.

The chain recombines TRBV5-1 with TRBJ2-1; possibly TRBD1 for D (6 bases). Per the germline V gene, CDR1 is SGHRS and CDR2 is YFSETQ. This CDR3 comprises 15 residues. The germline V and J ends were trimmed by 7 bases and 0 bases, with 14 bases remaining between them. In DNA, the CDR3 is TGCGCCAGCCGGACAGTCATCTCCTCCTACAATGAGCAGTTCTTC. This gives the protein CASRTVISSYNEQFF.

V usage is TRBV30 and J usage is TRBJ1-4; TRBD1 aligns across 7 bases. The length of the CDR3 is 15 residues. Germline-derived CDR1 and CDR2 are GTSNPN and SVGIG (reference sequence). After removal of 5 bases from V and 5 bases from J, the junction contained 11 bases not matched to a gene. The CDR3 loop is CAWGAQLQGNEKLFF. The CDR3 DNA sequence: TGTGCCTGGGGGGCGCAGTTACAGGGGAATGAAAAACTGTTTTTT.

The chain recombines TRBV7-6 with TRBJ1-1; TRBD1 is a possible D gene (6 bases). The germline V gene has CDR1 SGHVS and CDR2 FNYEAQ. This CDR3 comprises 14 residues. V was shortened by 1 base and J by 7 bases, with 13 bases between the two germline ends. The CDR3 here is CASSLGQEGVEAFF. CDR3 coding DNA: TGTGCCAGCAGCTTAGGACAGGAGGGGGTTGAAGCTTTCTTT.

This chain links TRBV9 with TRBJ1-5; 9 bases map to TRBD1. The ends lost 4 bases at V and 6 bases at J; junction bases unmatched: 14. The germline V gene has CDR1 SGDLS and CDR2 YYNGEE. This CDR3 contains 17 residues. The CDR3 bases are TGTGCCAGCAGCCCCCATAGGGGGACAGGGAGGAGTCAGCCCCAGCATTTT. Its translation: CASSPHRGTGRSQPQHF.

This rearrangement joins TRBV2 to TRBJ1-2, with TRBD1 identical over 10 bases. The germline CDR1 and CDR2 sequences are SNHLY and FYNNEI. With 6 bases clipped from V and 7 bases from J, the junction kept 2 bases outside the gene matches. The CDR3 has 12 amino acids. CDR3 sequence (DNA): TGTGCCAGCAGGGGGACAGGGGTTGGCTACACCTTC. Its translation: CASRGTGVGYTF.

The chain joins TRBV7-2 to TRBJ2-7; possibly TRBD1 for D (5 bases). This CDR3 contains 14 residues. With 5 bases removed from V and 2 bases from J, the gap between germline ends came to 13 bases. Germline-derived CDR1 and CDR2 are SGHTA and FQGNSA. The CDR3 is CASSTRTPPYEQYF. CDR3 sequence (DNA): TGTGCCAGCAGCACTCGGACACCTCCCTACGAGCAGTACTTC.

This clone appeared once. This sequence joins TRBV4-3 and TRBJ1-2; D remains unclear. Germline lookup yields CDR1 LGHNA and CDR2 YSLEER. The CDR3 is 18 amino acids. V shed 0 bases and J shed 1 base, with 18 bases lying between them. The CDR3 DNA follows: TGCGCCAGCAGCCAAGAGATGGGCACCCTTGGTCGTAACTATGGCTACACCTTC. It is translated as CASSQEMGTLGRNYGYTF.

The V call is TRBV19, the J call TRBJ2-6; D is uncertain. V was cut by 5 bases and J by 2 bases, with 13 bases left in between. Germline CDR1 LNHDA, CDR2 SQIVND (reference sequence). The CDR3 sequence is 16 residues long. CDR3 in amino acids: CASSPAWSTGANVLTF. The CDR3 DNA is TGTGCCAGTAGTCCGGCGTGGAGCACTGGGGCCAACGTCCTGACTTTC. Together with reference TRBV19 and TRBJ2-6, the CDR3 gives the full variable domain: DGGITQSPKYLFRKEGQNVTLSCEQNLNHDAMYWYRQDPGQGLRLIYYSQIVNDFQKGDIAEGYSVSREKKESFPLTVTSAQKNPTAFYLCASSPAWSTGANVLTFGAGSRLTVL.

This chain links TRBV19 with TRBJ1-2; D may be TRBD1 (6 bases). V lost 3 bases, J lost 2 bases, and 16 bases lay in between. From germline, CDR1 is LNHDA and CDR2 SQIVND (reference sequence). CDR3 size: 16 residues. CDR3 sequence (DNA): TGTGCCAGTAGTATCTCATTAGGGGGTACCAACTATGGCTACACCTTC. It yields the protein CASSISLGGTNYGYTF.

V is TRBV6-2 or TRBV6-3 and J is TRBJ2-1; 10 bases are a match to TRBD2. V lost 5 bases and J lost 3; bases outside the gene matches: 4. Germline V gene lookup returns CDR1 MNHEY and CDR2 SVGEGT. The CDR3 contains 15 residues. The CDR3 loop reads CASSTTSGVYNEQFF. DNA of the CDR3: TGTGCCAGCAGTACTACTAGCGGGGTCTACAATGAGCAGTTCTTC.

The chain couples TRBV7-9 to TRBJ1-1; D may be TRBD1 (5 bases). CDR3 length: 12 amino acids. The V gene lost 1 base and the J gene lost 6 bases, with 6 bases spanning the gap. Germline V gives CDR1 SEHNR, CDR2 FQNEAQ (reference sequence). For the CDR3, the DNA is TGTGCCAGCAGCTTAGGGGGGTCTGAAGCTTTCTTT. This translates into CASSLGGSEAFF.

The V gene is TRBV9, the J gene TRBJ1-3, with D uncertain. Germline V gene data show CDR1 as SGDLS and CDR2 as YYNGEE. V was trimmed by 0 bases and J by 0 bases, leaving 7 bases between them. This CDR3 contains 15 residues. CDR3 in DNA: TGTGCCAGCAGCGTAGATGGTTACTCTGGAAACACCATATATTTT. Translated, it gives CASSVDGYSGNTIYF.

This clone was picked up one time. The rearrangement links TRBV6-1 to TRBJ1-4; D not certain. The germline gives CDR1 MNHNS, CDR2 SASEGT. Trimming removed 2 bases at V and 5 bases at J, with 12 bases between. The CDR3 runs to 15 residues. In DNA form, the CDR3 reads TGTGCCAGCAGTGAACACAAGGAAGAAAATGAAAAACTGTTTTTT. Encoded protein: CASSEHKEENEKLFF.

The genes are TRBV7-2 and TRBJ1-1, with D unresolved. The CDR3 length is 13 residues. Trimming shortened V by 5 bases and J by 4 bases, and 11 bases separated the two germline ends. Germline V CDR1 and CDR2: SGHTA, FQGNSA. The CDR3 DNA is TGTGCCAGCAGCCCGGGGTGGGGCACTGAAGCTTTCTTT. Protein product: CASSPGWGTEAFF.

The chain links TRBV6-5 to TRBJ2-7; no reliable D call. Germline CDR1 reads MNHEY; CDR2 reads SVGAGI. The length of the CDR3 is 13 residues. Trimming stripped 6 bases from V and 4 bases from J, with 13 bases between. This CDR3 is CASSQRTAYEQYF. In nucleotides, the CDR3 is TGTGCCAGCAGCCAAAGAACAGCATACGAGCAGTACTTC.

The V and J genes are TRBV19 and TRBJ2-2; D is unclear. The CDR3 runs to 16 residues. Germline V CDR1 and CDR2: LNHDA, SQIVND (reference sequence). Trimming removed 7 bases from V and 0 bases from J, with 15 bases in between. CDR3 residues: CASTVSAIPNTGELFF. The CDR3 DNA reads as TGTGCCAGTACGGTTTCGGCCATACCGAACACCGGGGAGCTGTTTTTT.

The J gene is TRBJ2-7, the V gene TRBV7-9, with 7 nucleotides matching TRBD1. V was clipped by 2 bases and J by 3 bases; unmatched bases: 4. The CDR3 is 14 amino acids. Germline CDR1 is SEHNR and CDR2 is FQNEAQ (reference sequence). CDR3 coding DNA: TGTGCCAGCAGCTTAACAGGGGCTGGCTACGAGCAGTACTTC. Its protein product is CASSLTGAGYEQYF.

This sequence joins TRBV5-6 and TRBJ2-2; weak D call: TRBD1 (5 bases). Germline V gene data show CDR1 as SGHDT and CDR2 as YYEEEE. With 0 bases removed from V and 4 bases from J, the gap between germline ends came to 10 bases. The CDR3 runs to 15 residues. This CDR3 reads CASSLVSGFTGELFF. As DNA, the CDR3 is TGTGCCAGCAGCTTGGTGTCAGGGTTCACCGGGGAGCTGTTTTTT.

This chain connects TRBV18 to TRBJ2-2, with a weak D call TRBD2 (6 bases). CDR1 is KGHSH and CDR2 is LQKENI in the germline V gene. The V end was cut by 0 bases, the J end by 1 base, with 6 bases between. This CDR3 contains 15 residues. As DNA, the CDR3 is TGTGCCAGCTCACCACCGCGGGGGAACACCGGGGAGCTGTTTTTT. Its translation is CASSPPRGNTGELFF. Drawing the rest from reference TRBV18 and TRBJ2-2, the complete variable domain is NAGVMQNPRHLVRRRGQEARLRCSPMKGHSHVYWYRQLPEEGLKFMVYLQKENIIDESGMPKERFSAEFPKEGPSILRIQQVVRGDSAAYFCASSPPRGNTGELFFGEGSRLTVL.

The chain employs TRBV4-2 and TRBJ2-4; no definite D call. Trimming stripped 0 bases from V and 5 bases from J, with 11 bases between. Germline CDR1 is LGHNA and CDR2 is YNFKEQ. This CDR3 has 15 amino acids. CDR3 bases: TGTGCCAGCAGCCAAGATTACGGTCCTGAAAACATTCAGTACTTC. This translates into CASSQDYGPENIQYF.

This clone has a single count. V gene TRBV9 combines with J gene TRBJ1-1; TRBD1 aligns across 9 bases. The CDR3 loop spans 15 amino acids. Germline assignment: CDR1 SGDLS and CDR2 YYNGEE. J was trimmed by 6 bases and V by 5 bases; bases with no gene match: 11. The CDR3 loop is CASSTGTGIFAEAFF. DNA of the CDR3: TGTGCCAGCAGTACCGGGACAGGGATTTTCGCTGAAGCTTTCTTT.

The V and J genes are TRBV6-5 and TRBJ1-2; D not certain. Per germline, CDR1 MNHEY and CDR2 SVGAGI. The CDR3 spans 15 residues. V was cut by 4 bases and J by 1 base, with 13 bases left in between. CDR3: CASSSLSTNNYGYTF. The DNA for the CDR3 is TGTGCCAGCAGTTCCTTGAGTACAAATAACTATGGCTACACCTTC.